These 17 T cell receptor beta chains share one sample of origin, sequenced in a study of blood T cells in healthy people across ages (dated by TCRdb to the mid-2010s). The receptor library was made with 5' RACE. The reads were generated on an Illumina HiSeq 2500. A second roughly 7 to 11 cycle PCR used a sample-barcoded 5' primer and a J-beta primer mix. TCRdb cleaned the public reads at Q25 with fastp, built clones with MiXCR and kept in-frame beta chains. Here each entry gathers all rows of one CDR3 protein and keeps the most common genes and DNA. The sample yields more than 750,000 distinct CDR3 sequences; almost 30% were counted once. The ten largest clones add up to 10% of the sample. These sequences were also reported in another study, on T cells of mothers and their children.

What was sequenced was blood. Receptors were obtained from a woman aged 40 to 49 in good health.

V and J are TRBV29-1 and TRBJ2-2; 10 positions match TRBD2. The CDR3 has 15 residues. Germline V gene data show CDR1 as SQVTM and CDR2 as ANQGSEA. V trimming: 8 bases; J trimming: 4 bases; junction bases outside the gene matches: 10. CDR3 amino acids: CSFKAGGPTTGELFF. CDR3 bases: TGCAGCTTCAAAGCGGGGGGGCCTACCACCGGGGAGCTGTTTTTT.

The chain combines TRBV13 with TRBJ2-5, with 14 bases matching TRBD2. CDR1 is PRHDT, CDR2 FYEKMQ, per germline (reference sequence). With 7 bases clipped from V and 5 bases from J, the junction kept 12 bases outside the gene matches. This CDR3 spans 17 amino acids. The CDR3 loop reads CASTLRTSGGPRETQYF. CDR3 in DNA: TGTGCCAGCACCCTTCGGACTAGCGGGGGGCCGAGGGAGACCCAGTACTTC.

This clonotype turned up a few times. The chain is built from TRBV7-2 and TRBJ1-2; 8 nucleotides line up with TRBD1. J gave up 4 bases and V 5 bases, and 9 bases lay outside the gene matches. The CDR3 contains 15 residues. Germline CDR1 and CDR2: SGHTA and FQGNSA. CDR3 protein: CASSPGGRGGYGYTF. CDR3 sequence (DNA): TGTGCCAGCAGCCCAGGGGGCAGGGGTGGCTATGGCTACACCTTC.

The V gene is TRBV19, the J gene TRBJ1-1, with a tentative D call TRBD1 (5 bases). Germline CDR1 reads LNHDA; CDR2 reads SQIVND (reference sequence). This CDR3 is 11 amino acids long. V lost 7 bases to trimming and J lost 8 bases, with 11 bases between them. This CDR3 is CASTAGREAFF. The CDR3 bases are TGTGCCAGTACCGCGGGACGGGAAGCTTTCTTT.

This clonotype was found a few times. The chain links TRBV6-5 to TRBJ2-2, with no clear D. The ends were cut back, 4 bases at V and 5 bases at J, with 8 bases in the middle. This CDR3 spans 13 amino acids. CDR1 MNHEY and CDR2 SVGAGI come from the germline V gene. In DNA, the CDR3 is TGTGCCAGCAGTTCCCGACTGACCGGGGAGCTGTTTTTT. It encodes CASSSRLTGELFF.

This rearrangement joins TRBV28 to TRBJ1-2; 7 positions agree with TRBD1. The CDR3 is made up of 16 amino acids. Germline CDR1 and CDR2: MDHEN and SYDVKM. Trimming removed 5 bases from V and 2 bases from J; junction bases left unmatched: 11. CDR3 bases: TGTGCCAGCAGTCACCTCCCCGGACAGGCCAACTATGGCTACACCTTC. Translation gives CASSHLPGQANYGYTF.

This clonotype was picked up many times. The rearrangement uses TRBV7-2 and TRBJ2-5; D call uncertain. In germline, CDR1 is SGHTA, CDR2 FQGNSA. V dropped 0 bases and J dropped 6 bases, with 5 bases sitting between them. CDR3 length: 12 amino acids. The CDR3 DNA sequence: TGTGCCAGCAGCTTAGCGACAAAGACCCAGTACTTC. Its translation is CASSLATKTQYF.

The V call is TRBV6-4, the J call TRBJ2-3; the match to TRBD2 covers 11 bases. V was clipped by 4 bases and J by 2 bases; unmatched bases: 8. This CDR3 is built from 17 residues. CDR1 is MRHNA and CDR2 is SNTAGT in the germline V gene. The CDR3 spells CASSGPTSGVFTDTQYF. CDR3 coding DNA: TGTGCCAGCAGTGGCCCGACTAGCGGGGTATTCACAGATACGCAGTATTTT.

The chain employs TRBV5-1 and TRBJ1-1, with 7 positions matching TRBD1. The CDR3 is made up of 15 amino acids. In germline, CDR1 is SGHRS, CDR2 YFSETQ. J gave up 1 base and V 2 bases, and 5 bases lay outside the gene matches. The CDR3 DNA is TGCGCCAGCAGCTTCCGGACAGGTACGAACACTGAAGCTTTCTTT. This translates into CASSFRTGTNTEAFF.

Points on this clonotype: A read error may be the cause here, since a much bigger clone is one base away. The chain recombines TRBV27 with TRBJ1-1; TRBD1 is a possible D gene (6 bases). The CDR3 spans 16 residues. The germline V gene has CDR1 MNHEY and CDR2 SMNVEV (reference sequence). Trimming removed 3 bases from V and 1 base from J, with 15 bases in between. In DNA form, the CDR3 reads TGTGCCAGCAGTTTTTTGGACAGAGGAAAGAACACTGAAGCTTTCTTT. It is translated as CASSFLDRGKNTEAFF.

The chain has TRBV20-1 and TRBJ2-2; 7 nucleotides match TRBD2. Trimming took 0 bases from V and 2 from J; bases not matched to a gene: 6. The germline V gene has CDR1 DFQATT and CDR2 SNEGSKA (reference sequence). The CDR3 runs to 16 residues. The CDR3, as DNA: TGCAGTGCTAGAGATCGGCTAGCGGTTAACACCGGGGAGCTGTTTTTT. Residues: CSARDRLAVNTGELFF.

The chain employs TRBV6-1 and TRBJ1-2, with a weak D call TRBD1 (5 bases). The CDR3 length is 14 residues. CDR1 and CDR2 (germline): MNHNS, SASEGT. V lost 2 bases and J lost 5, with 12 bases in between. The CDR3 DNA sequence: TGTGCCAGCAGTGAACAGGGAGGCCGATATGGCTACACCTTC. It specifies CASSEQGGRYGYTF.

This chain joins TRBV24-1 and TRBJ1-1, with TRBD1 matching over 10 bases. The CDR3 is made up of 16 amino acids. Germline V gene data show CDR1 as KGHDR and CDR2 as SFDVKD. With V trimmed by 3 bases and J by 1 base, 4 bases remained unmatched. The CDR3 coding sequence is TGTGCCACCAGTGATACAAGACAGGGGGCGAACACTGAAGCTTTCTTT. The encoded protein is CATSDTRQGANTEAFF.

The rearrangement uses TRBV7-2 and TRBJ1-6; D is uncertain. The CDR3 totals 13 residues. The germline V gene encodes CDR1 SGHTA and CDR2 FQGNSA. The germline V and J ends were trimmed by 6 bases and 10 bases, with 13 bases remaining between them. The CDR3 spells CASRGLYGSPLHF. Here the CDR3 DNA reads TGTGCCAGCAGGGGCCTCTACGGGTCACCCCTCCACTTT.

In its sample, this clonotype was seen a few times. The CDR3 nucleotides read TGTGCCAGCATTAAAGCGGGGGCCCCCACAGATACGCAGTATTTT. It yields the protein CASIKAGAPTDTQYF. The J gene is TRBJ2-3, the V gene TRBV6-6; TRBD2 agrees at 8 bases. The CDR3 totals 15 residues. Germline V gives CDR1 MNHNY, CDR2 SVGAGI (reference sequence). V dropped 7 bases and J dropped 2; count of bases not matched to a gene: 8.

In its sample, this clonotype was seen a few times. The J gene is TRBJ2-2, the V gene TRBV5-1; no firm D call. This CDR3 spans 14 amino acids. Per the germline V gene, CDR1 is SGHRS and CDR2 is YFSETQ. The V end was cut by 4 bases, the J end by 3 bases, with 10 bases between. In nucleotides, the CDR3 is TGCGCCAGCAGCCCCGGGTCCGACACCGGGGAGCTGTTTTTT. Amino acid sequence: CASSPGSDTGELFF.

Turning to this clonotype: A read error may account for a junction end that differs from germline. The rearrangement uses TRBV7-9 and TRBJ1-4; TRBD1 matches at 7 bases. Germline V gene lookup returns CDR1 SEHNR and CDR2 FQNEAQ (reference sequence). This CDR3 contains 16 residues. CDR3 DNA sequence: TGTGCCAGCAGCTTAGGGAGGGGGACAGCGAATGAAAAACCGTTTTTT. Translating gives CASSLGRGTANEKPFF.